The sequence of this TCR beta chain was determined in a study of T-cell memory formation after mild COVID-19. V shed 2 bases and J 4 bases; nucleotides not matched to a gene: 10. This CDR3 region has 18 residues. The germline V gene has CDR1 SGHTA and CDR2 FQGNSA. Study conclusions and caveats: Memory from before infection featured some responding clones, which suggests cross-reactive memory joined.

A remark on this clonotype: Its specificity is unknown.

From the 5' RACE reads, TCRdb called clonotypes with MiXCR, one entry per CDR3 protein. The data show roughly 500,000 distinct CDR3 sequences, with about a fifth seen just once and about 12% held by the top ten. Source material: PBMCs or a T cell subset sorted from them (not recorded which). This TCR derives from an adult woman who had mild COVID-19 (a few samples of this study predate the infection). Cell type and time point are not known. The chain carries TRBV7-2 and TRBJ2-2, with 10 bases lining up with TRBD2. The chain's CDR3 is CASSLSRLASGSTGELFF. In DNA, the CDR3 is TGTGCCAGCAGCTTATCGCGTTTGGCTAGCGGGAGCACCGGGGAGCTGTTTTTT. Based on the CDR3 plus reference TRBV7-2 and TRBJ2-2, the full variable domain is GAGVSQSPSNKVTEKGKDVELRCDPISGHTALYWYRQSLGQGLEFLIYFQGNSAPDKSGLPSDRFSAERTGGSVSTLTIQRTQQEDSAVYLCASSLSRLASGSTGELFFGEGSRLTVL.